These 31 T cell receptor beta chains were all obtained from the same sample, sequenced in a study of early T cells in non-severe SARS-CoV-2 infection. TCRdb ran MiXCR on the 5' RACE reads and lists one entry per CDR3 protein. This sample has roughly 61,000 distinct CDR3 sequences, with roughly a tenth found just once. Sequencing was done on a sample of whole blood. The receptor source for this set is an adult who was a healthcare worker with PCR-confirmed SARS-CoV-2 infection or an uninfected control (not recorded which).

In its sample, this clonotype was seen many times. The V gene is TRBV13, the J gene TRBJ1-1, with D tentatively TRBD1 (6 bases). Germline-derived CDR1 and CDR2 are PRHDT and FYEKMQ (reference sequence). The length of the CDR3 is 17 residues. V was cut by 0 bases and J by 6 bases, with 20 bases left in between. The chain's CDR3 is CASSLGSRGISAPEAFF. CDR3 bases: TGTGCCAGCAGCTTAGGAAGCAGGGGAATCTCTGCACCTGAAGCTTTCTTT.

This clonotype was observed a handful of times. The chain has TRBV29-1 and TRBJ2-2; 7 nucleotides line up with TRBD1. Per germline, CDR1 SQVTM and CDR2 ANQGSEA. This CDR3 region has 14 residues. V was clipped by 3 bases and J by 6 bases; unmatched bases: 7. CDR3 loop: CSVETGIFAGELFF. In DNA, the CDR3 is TGCAGCGTTGAGACAGGGATCTTCGCCGGGGAGCTGTTTTTT.

Comment on this clonotype: One end of the junction does not line up with germline, which may come from a read error. The chain joins TRBV12-3 or TRBV12-4 to TRBJ2-1; 11 positions agree with TRBD2. The CDR3 extends over 16 amino acids. CDR3 nucleotides: TGTACCAGCAGAACCCCTAGCGGGGGGCGTTACAATGAGCAGTTCTTC. The encoded protein is CTSRTPSGGRYNEQFF.

This clonotype occurred many times. V gene TRBV11-2 combines with J gene TRBJ2-1; a possible D gene is TRBD1 (5 bases). The CDR3 runs to 15 residues. CDR1 is SGHAT, CDR2 FQNNGV, per germline. V dropped 3 bases and J dropped 7 bases, with 16 bases sitting between them. DNA for the CDR3: TGTGCCAGCAGCTTCCTAGAAGTTGGGGCAAATGAGCAGTTCTTC. This sequence encodes CASSFLEVGANEQFF.

This CDR3 reads CASSRVQYSTDTQYF. Written as DNA, the CDR3 is TGTGCCAGCAGCCGCGTTCAATACAGCACAGATACGCAGTATTTT. The V and J genes are TRBV5-4 and TRBJ2-3, with D hard to call. Trimming took off 4 bases at V and 0 bases at J, with 12 bases between the two ends. The CDR3 runs to 15 residues. Germline-derived CDR1 and CDR2 are SGHNT and YYREEE (reference sequence). Full variable domain (remainder filled in from reference TRBV5-4 and TRBJ2-3): ETGVTQSPTHLIKTRGQQVTLRCSSQSGHNTVSWYQQALGQGPQFIFQYYREEENGRGNFPPRFSGLQFPNYSSELNVNALELDDSALYLCASSRVQYSTDTQYFGPGTRLTVL.

This clonotype was seen at least ten times. The chain employs TRBV14 and TRBJ1-1; unclear D gene. Germline V CDR1 and CDR2: SGHDN, FVKESK. With 3 bases removed from V and 11 bases from J, the gap between germline ends came to 22 bases. This CDR3 comprises 15 residues. The CDR3 coding sequence is TGTGCCAGCAGCCAGGTGGTAGGAACCAACTCGCGGGCTTTCTTT. Protein product: CASSQVVGTNSRAFF.

This clonotype was counted ten times or more. The J gene is TRBJ2-3, the V gene TRBV27; D is undetermined. Trimming stripped 1 base from V and 6 bases from J, with 17 bases between. The CDR3 consists of 16 residues. Germline V lookup: CDR1 MNHEY, CDR2 SMNVEV (reference sequence). The CDR3 DNA reads TGTGCCAGCAGTTTATTCTACCAGTCGGTGGTCGATACGCAGTATTTT. It yields the protein CASSLFYQSVVDTQYF.

Many counts were recorded for this clonotype. V gene TRBV20-1 combines with J gene TRBJ2-1; TRBD2 aligns across 10 bases. This CDR3 spans 16 amino acids. The V gene end was trimmed by 5 bases and the J gene end by 2 bases; junction bases not matched to a gene: 9. Germline-derived CDR1 and CDR2 are DFQATT and SNEGSKA (reference sequence). For the CDR3, the DNA is TGCAGTGCTGTTCCCGGACTAGCGGCGACCTACAATGAGCAGTTCTTC. It encodes CSAVPGLAATYNEQFF.

The DNA of the CDR3 is TGCGCCAGCAGTCATAACCAAGAGACCCAGTACTTC. It translates to CASSHNQETQYF. V usage is TRBV10-2 and J usage is TRBJ2-5; D not resolved. The germline CDR1 and CDR2 sequences are WSHSY and SAAADI. The CDR3 runs to 12 residues. The V end lost 5 bases, the J end lost 0 bases, and 4 bases lay between the germline ends.

This clonotype was counted ten times or more. This chain connects TRBV7-8 to TRBJ2-5; 8 nucleotides align to TRBD1. CDR1 SGHVS and CDR2 FQNEAQ come from the germline V gene. The CDR3 is 14 residues long. The V and J ends lost 6 bases and 4 bases, in that order; junction bases with no gene match: 7. In nucleotides, the CDR3 is TGTGCCAGCAGTATCGGGACAGGTCTAGAGACCCAGTACTTC. Protein product: CASSIGTGLETQYF.

The sample holds many counts of this clonotype. The V gene is TRBV7-9, the J gene TRBJ2-6; TRBD1 matches 7 bases. The CDR3 is 17 residues long. Per germline, CDR1 SEHNR and CDR2 FQNEAQ (reference sequence). The V and J ends lost 5 bases and 0 bases, in that order; junction bases with no gene match: 7. The CDR3 DNA follows: TGTGCCAGCAGCCCTAGACAGGGAGACTCTGGGGCCAACGTCCTGACTTTC. It translates to CASSPRQGDSGANVLTF.

This clonotype appeared a few times. This chain joins TRBV12-3 or TRBV12-4 and TRBJ2-1; D call uncertain. The CDR3 covers 14 residues. The V and J ends lost 9 bases and 5 bases respectively, with 17 bases between them. The chain's CDR3 is CASGKRLIDNEQFF. Here the CDR3 DNA reads TGTGCCAGTGGAAAGAGGCTTATAGACAATGAGCAGTTCTTC.

This clonotype showed up just a few times. The chain combines TRBV6-4 with TRBJ1-3; TRBD1 matches 8 bases. CDR1 is MRHNA and CDR2 is SNTAGT in the germline V gene. The CDR3 consists of 13 residues. V gave up 7 bases and J gave up 5 bases; unmatched junction bases: 4. The CDR3 loop reads CASITGGRNTIYF. For the CDR3, the DNA is TGTGCCAGCATCACAGGGGGGAGAAACACCATATATTTT.

The chain uses TRBV19 and TRBJ2-7; 8 nucleotides match TRBD1. Germline V gene data show CDR1 as LNHDA and CDR2 as SQIVND (reference sequence). V shed 2 bases and J 6 bases; nucleotides not matched to a gene: 18. The CDR3 is 18 residues long. DNA for the CDR3: TGTGCCAGTAGTATAAGGGGACAGGCGAGGACGGGACGGATCGAGCAGTACTTC. Translated, it gives CASSIRGQARTGRIEQYF.

There are many counts of this clonotype. The rearrangement joins TRBV7-6 to TRBJ2-7; 7 nucleotides match TRBD1. This CDR3 spans 13 amino acids. The germline gives CDR1 SGHVS, CDR2 FNYEAQ. Trimming removed 3 bases from V and 5 bases from J; junction bases left unmatched: 4. This CDR3 reads CASSFSGGDEQYF. The CDR3, as DNA: TGTGCCAGCAGCTTTTCAGGGGGTGACGAGCAGTACTTC.

In this sample, this clonotype turned up a few times. V and J are TRBV28 and TRBJ1-3, with 8 bases lining up with TRBD1. V lost 4 bases and J lost 4; bases outside the gene matches: 6. CDR1 and CDR2 (germline): MDHEN, SYDVKM. This CDR3 region has 15 residues. CDR3 sequence (DNA): TGTGCCAGCAGTTCGCTCGGACAGGGAGGAAACACCATATATTTT. Translated: CASSSLGQGGNTIYF. Drawing the rest from reference TRBV28 and TRBJ1-3, the complete variable domain is DVKVTQSSRYLVKRTGEKVFLECVQDMDHENMFWYRQDPGLGLRLIYFSYDVKMKEKGDIPEGYSVSREKKERFSLILESASTNQTSMYLCASSSLGQGGNTIYFGEGSWLTVV.

This rearrangement joins TRBV9 to TRBJ2-1; a possible D gene is TRBD2 (5 bases). Germline CDR1 SGDLS, CDR2 YYNGEE. CDR3 length equals 13 residues. Trimming left V 3 bases short and J 3 bases short, with 7 bases between. This CDR3 is CASSGDYYNEQFF. The CDR3 coding sequence is TGTGCCAGCAGCGGAGACTACTACAATGAGCAGTTCTTC. The variable domain in full, completed from reference TRBV9 and TRBJ2-1, reads DSGVTQTPKHLITATGQRVTLRCSPRSGDLSVYWYQQSLDQGLQFLIQYYNGEERAKGNILERFSAQQFPDLHSELNLSSLELGDSALYFCASSGDYYNEQFFGPGTRLTVL.

J is TRBJ2-1 and V is TRBV3-1; TRBD1 aligns across 8 bases. The V and J ends lost 4 bases and 0 bases, in that order; junction bases with no gene match: 5. CDR3 length: 16 residues. Germline values: CDR1 LGHDT, CDR2 YNNKEL (reference sequence). As DNA, the CDR3 is TGTGCCAGCAGCCCGCGGGGACAGGTCTCCTACAATGAGCAGTTCTTC. This codes for CASSPRGQVSYNEQFF.

The rearrangement joins TRBV20-1 to TRBJ2-7, with 7 bases aligning to TRBD1. Losses at the gene ends were 6 bases for V and 3 bases for J; bases not matched to a gene: 14. Germline V gene lookup returns CDR1 DFQATT and CDR2 SNEGSKA (reference sequence). The CDR3 contains 15 residues. This chain's CDR3 is CSAARPTGQNYEQYF. In DNA form, the CDR3 reads TGCAGTGCCGCCCGGCCTACGGGACAGAACTACGAGCAGTACTTC.

The genes are TRBV29-1 and TRBJ2-3; 9 bases are shared with TRBD2. CDR3 length equals 14 residues. Trimming cost V 6 bases and J 4 bases; bases outside gene matches: 8. Germline V lookup: CDR1 SQVTM, CDR2 ANQGSEA. CDR3 amino acids: CSVGTSPRADTQYF. Written as DNA, the CDR3 is TGCAGCGTCGGGACTAGCCCAAGGGCAGATACGCAGTATTTT.

This clonotype was seen many times. The chain recombines TRBV10-2 with TRBJ2-1; 9 nucleotides line up with TRBD2. Germline CDR1 WSHSY, CDR2 SAAADI. J was trimmed by 0 bases and V by 7 bases; bases with no gene match: 7. The CDR3 loop spans 16 amino acids. The CDR3 DNA reads TGCGCCAGCAAGAAGCGGGGGGACGCCTCCTACAATGAGCAGTTCTTC. Amino acid sequence: CASKKRGDASYNEQFF.

The rearrangement joins TRBV10-2 to TRBJ1-6, with a possible D match to TRBD1 (5 bases). The CDR3 extends over 15 amino acids. Germline loops: CDR1 WSHSY, CDR2 SAAADI. The V gene lost 0 bases and the J gene lost 10 bases, with 13 bases spanning the gap. The chain's CDR3 is CASSESAGGGSPLHF. The CDR3 DNA is TGCGCCAGCAGTGAGTCAGCCGGGGGAGGATCACCCCTCCACTTT.

This clonotype was seen ten or more times. V gene TRBV3-1 combines with J gene TRBJ2-7, with TRBD2 as a possible D gene (6 bases). The CDR3 sequence is 15 residues long. Trimming removed 0 bases from V and 3 bases from J, with 12 bases in between. Germline V gene sequence: CDR1 LGHDT, CDR2 YNNKEL (reference sequence). In nucleotides, the CDR3 is TGTGCCAGCAGCCAAGATCCGGGGGTCGGCTACGAGCAGTACTTC. Translated: CASSQDPGVGYEQYF.

The chain recombines TRBV6-2 or TRBV6-3 with TRBJ2-7; D is possibly TRBD1 or TRBD2 (5 bases each). V dropped 7 bases and J dropped 3 bases, with 13 bases sitting between them. The length of the CDR3 is 13 residues. Germline CDR1 and CDR2: MNHEY and SVGEGT. CDR3 nucleotide sequence: TGTGCCAGCAAAGAGGGGTATAGCTACGAGCAGTACTTC. Translation: CASKEGYSYEQYF.

A few counts support this clonotype. The V call is TRBV19, the J call TRBJ2-7, with TRBD1 as a possible D gene (6 bases). Trimming shortened V by 2 bases and J by 5 bases, and 10 bases separated the two germline ends. CDR3 length: 13 residues. From germline, CDR1 is LNHDA and CDR2 SQIVND (reference sequence). The chain's CDR3 is CASSINRVHEQYF. Written as DNA, the CDR3 is TGTGCCAGTAGTATAAACAGGGTTCACGAGCAGTACTTC.

This clonotype was counted many times. V usage is TRBV5-1 and J usage is TRBJ2-2, with D maybe TRBD1 (6 bases). The V end lost 4 bases, the J end lost 5 bases, and 12 bases lay between the germline ends. Germline V lookup: CDR1 SGHRS, CDR2 YFSETQ. The CDR3 runs 14 residues. In nucleotides, the CDR3 is TGCGCCAGCAGCCTGGACAGACCAACCGGGGAGCTGTTTTTT. It is translated as CASSLDRPTGELFF. Combining the CDR3 with reference TRBV5-1 and TRBJ2-2 gives the whole variable domain KAGVTQTPRYLIKTRGQQVTLSCSPISGHRSVSWYQQTPGQGLQFLFEYFSETQRNKGNFPGRFSGRQFSNSRSEMNVSTLELGDSALYLCASSLDRPTGELFFGEGSRLTVL.

The table lists this clonotype with a few counts. The chain links TRBV20-1 to TRBJ2-7, with 8 positions matching TRBD2. Looked up from germline, CDR1 is DFQATT and CDR2 is SNEGSKA (reference sequence). J lost 6 bases, V lost 0 bases, and 10 bases had no gene match. This CDR3 has 15 amino acids. CDR3 sequence reads: CSARDFPGGRGEQYF. CDR3 bases: TGCAGTGCTAGAGATTTCCCGGGGGGGAGAGGCGAGCAGTACTTC.

This chain connects TRBV5-1 to TRBJ1-6; 9 bases line up with TRBD1. CDR1 is SGHRS, CDR2 YFSETQ, per germline. Trimming took 7 bases from V and 9 from J; bases not matched to a gene: 8. This CDR3 has 14 residues. The CDR3 loop is CASSPGTGISPLHF. The CDR3 DNA reads TGCGCCAGCTCCCCCGGGACAGGGATTTCACCCCTCCACTTT. Full variable domain (outside the CDR3, taken from reference TRBV5-1 and TRBJ1-6): KAGVTQTPRYLIKTRGQQVTLSCSPISGHRSVSWYQQTPGQGLQFLFEYFSETQRNKGNFPGRFSGRQFSNSRSEMNVSTLELGDSALYLCASSPGTGISPLHFGNGTRLTVT.

The sample holds many counts of this clonotype. CDR3 nucleotides: TGTGCCAGCAGCCGAGGACAGGGAAGAGGTGGCTACACCTTC. Its protein product is CASSRGQGRGGYTF. This rearrangement joins TRBV3-1 to TRBJ1-2, with 8 positions matching TRBD1. The ends lost 4 bases at V and 7 bases at J; junction bases unmatched: 8. Germline values: CDR1 LGHDT, CDR2 YNNKEL (reference sequence). The CDR3 is made up of 14 amino acids. Full variable domain (outside the CDR3, taken from reference TRBV3-1 and TRBJ1-2): DTAVSQTPKYLVTQMGNDKSIKCEQNLGHDTMYWYKQDSKKFLKIMFSYNNKELIINETVPNRFSPKSPDKAHLNLHINSLELGDSAVYFCASSRGQGRGGYTFGSGTRLTVV.

This clonotype was seen more than once but under ten times. This chain joins TRBV6-6 and TRBJ2-5; D is ambiguous. Trimming removed 6 bases from V and 5 bases from J, with 13 bases in between. CDR1 and CDR2 (germline): MNHNY, SVGAGI (reference sequence). The CDR3 length is 13 residues. CDR3 residues: CASSLNKGETQYF. DNA for the CDR3: TGTGCCAGCAGCCTAAACAAGGGCGAGACCCAGTACTTC.

V is TRBV2 and J is TRBJ2-1; 10 bases match TRBD2. Germline V gene sequence: CDR1 SNHLY, CDR2 FYNNEI. The CDR3 is made up of 17 amino acids. V lost 2 bases and J lost 1; bases outside the gene matches: 5. CDR3 in amino acids: CASSELASGSSYNEQFF. The CDR3 DNA reads TGTGCCAGCAGTGAACTGGCTAGCGGGAGTTCCTACAATGAGCAGTTCTTC.